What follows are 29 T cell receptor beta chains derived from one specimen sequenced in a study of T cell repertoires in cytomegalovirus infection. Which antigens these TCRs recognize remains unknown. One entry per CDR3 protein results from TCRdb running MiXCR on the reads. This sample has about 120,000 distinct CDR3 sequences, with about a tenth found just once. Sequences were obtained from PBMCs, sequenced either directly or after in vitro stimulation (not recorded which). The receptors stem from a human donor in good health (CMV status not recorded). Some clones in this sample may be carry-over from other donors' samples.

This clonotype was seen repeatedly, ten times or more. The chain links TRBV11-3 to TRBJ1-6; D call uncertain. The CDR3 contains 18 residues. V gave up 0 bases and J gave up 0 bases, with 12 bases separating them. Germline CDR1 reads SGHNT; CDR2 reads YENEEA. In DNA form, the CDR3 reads TGTGCCAGCAGCTTAGATCAATCGGGGTCCTCCTATAATTCACCCCTCCACTTT. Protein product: CASSLDQSGSSYNSPLHF.

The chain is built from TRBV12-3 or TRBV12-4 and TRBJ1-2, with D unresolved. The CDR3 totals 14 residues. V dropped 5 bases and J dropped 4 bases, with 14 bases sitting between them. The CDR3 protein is CASSMGPTGYGYTF. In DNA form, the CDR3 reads TGTGCCAGCAGTATGGGCCCTACTGGCTATGGCTACACCTTC.

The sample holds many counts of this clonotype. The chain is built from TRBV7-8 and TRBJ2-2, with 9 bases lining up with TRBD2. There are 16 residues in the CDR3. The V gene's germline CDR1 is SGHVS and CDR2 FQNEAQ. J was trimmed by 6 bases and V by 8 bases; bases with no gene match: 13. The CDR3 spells CASPGVAGVVPGELFF. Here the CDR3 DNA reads TGTGCCAGCCCAGGGGTAGCGGGAGTGGTCCCCGGGGAGCTGTTTTTT.

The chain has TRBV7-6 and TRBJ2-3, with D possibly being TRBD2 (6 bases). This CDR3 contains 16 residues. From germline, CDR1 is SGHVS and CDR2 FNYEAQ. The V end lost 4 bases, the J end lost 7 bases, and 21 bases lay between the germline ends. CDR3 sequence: CASSSSGLSAKNTQYF. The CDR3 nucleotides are TGTGCCAGCAGCTCCTCGGGACTGTCGGCCAAAAATACGCAGTATTTT.

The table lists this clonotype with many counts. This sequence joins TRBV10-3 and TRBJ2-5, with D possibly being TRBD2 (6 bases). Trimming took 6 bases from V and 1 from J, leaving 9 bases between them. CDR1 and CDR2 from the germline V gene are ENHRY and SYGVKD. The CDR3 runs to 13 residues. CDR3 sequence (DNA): TGTGCCATCAGCGAGACTAGCCAAGAGACCCAGTACTTC. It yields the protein CAISETSQETQYF.

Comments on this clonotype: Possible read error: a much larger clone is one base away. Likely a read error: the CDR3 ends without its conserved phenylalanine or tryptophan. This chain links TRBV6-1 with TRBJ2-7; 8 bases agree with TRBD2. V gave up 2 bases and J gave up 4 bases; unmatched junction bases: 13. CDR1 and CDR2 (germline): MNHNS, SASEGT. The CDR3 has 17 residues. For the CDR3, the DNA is TGTGCCAGCAGTGAATTTGCTTTGACGGCTAGCGGGTACGAGCAGTACTTA. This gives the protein CASSEFALTASGYEQYL.

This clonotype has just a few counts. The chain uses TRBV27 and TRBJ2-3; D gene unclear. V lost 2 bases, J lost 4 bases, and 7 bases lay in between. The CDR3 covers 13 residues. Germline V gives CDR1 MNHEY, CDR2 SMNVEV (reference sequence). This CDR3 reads CASSLEWADTQYF. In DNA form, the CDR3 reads TGTGCCAGCAGTTTAGAGTGGGCAGATACGCAGTATTTT.

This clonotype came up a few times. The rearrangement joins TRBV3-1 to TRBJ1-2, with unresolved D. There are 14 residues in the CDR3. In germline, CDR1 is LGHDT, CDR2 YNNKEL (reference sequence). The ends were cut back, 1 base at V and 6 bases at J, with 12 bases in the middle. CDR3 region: CASSQGMGSDGYTF. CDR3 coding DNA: TGTGCCAGCAGCCAAGGTATGGGTTCGGATGGCTACACCTTC. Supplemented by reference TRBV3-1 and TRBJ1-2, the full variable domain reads DTAVSQTPKYLVTQMGNDKSIKCEQNLGHDTMYWYKQDSKKFLKIMFSYNNKELIINETVPNRFSPKSPDKAHLNLHINSLELGDSAVYFCASSQGMGSDGYTFGSGTRLTVV.

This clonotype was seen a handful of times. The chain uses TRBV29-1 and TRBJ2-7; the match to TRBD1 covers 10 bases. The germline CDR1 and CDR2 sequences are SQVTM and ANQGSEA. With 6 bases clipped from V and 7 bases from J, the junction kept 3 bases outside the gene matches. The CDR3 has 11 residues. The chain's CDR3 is CSVGTGEEQYV. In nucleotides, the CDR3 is TGCAGCGTAGGGACAGGGGAGGAGCAGTACGTC.

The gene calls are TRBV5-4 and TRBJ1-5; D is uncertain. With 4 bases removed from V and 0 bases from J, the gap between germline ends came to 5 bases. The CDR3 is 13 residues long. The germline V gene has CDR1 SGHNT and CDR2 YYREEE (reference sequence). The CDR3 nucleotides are TGTGCCAGCAGCCAAGATAGCAATCAGCCCCAGCATTTT. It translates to CASSQDSNQPQHF. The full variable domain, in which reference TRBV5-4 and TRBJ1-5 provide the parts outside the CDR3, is ETGVTQSPTHLIKTRGQQVTLRCSSQSGHNTVSWYQQALGQGPQFIFQYYREEENGRGNFPPRFSGLQFPNYSSELNVNALELDDSALYLCASSQDSNQPQHFGDGTRLSIL.

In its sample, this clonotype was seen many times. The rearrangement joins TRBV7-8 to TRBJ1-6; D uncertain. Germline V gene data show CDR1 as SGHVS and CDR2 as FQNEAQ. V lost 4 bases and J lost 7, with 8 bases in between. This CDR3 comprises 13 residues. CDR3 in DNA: TGTGCCAGCAGCTCGCAGAGGAATTCACCCCTCCACTTT. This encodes CASSSQRNSPLHF.

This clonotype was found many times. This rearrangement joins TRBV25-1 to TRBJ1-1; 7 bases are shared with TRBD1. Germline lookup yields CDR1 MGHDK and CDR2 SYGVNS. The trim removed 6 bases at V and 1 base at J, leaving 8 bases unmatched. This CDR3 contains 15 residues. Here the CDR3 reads CASSQNRGRNTEAFF. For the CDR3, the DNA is TGTGCCAGCAGCCAAAACAGGGGCAGGAACACTGAAGCTTTCTTT.

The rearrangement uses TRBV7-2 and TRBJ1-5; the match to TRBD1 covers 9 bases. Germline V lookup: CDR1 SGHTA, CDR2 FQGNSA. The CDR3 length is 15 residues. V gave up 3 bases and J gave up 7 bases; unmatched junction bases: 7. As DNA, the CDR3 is TGTGCCAGCAGCTTGTACCGGGACAGGGTCCAGCCCCAGCATTTT. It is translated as CASSLYRDRVQPQHF.

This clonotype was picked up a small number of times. The chain's CDR3 is CASRTARDSSYNEQFF. The CDR3 coding sequence is TGTGCCAGCAGAACCGCCCGGGACTCCTCCTACAATGAGCAGTTCTTC. The chain couples TRBV5-4 to TRBJ2-1; maybe TRBD2 (6 bases). V was clipped by 5 bases and J by 0 bases, with 15 bases between them. The CDR3 runs 16 residues. Germline V CDR1 and CDR2: SGHNT, YYREEE (reference sequence). Complete variable domain (other parts from reference TRBV5-4 and TRBJ2-1): ETGVTQSPTHLIKTRGQQVTLRCSSQSGHNTVSWYQQALGQGPQFIFQYYREEENGRGNFPPRFSGLQFPNYSSELNVNALELDDSALYLCASRTARDSSYNEQFFGPGTRLTVL.

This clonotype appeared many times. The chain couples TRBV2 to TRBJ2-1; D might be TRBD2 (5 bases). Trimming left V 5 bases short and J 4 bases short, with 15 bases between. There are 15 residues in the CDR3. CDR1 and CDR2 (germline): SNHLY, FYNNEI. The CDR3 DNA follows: TGTGCCAGCAGTCACCCGGGAAGACTATACAATGAGCAGTTCTTC. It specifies CASSHPGRLYNEQFF.

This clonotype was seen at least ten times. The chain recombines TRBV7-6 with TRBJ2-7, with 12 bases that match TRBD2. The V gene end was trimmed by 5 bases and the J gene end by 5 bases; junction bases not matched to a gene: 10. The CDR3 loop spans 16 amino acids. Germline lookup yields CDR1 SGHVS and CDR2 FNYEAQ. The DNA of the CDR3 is TGTGCCAGCAGCCGGACTAGCGGGACAAACGGGGACGAGCAGTACTTC. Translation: CASSRTSGTNGDEQYF.

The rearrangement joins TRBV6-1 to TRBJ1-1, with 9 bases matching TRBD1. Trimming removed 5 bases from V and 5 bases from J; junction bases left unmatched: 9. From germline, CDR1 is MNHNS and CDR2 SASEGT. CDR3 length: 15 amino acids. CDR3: CASSSGTGMGTEAFF. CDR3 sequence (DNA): TGTGCCAGCAGTAGTGGGACAGGGATGGGAACTGAAGCTTTCTTT.

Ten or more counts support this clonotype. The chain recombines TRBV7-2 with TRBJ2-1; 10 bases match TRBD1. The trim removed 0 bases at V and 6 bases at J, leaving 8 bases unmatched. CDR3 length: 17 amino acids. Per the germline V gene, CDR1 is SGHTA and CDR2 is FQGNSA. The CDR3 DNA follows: TGTGCCAGCAGCTTAGCCCCGACAGGGGGCCTCTTCAATGAGCAGTTCTTC. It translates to CASSLAPTGGLFNEQFF.

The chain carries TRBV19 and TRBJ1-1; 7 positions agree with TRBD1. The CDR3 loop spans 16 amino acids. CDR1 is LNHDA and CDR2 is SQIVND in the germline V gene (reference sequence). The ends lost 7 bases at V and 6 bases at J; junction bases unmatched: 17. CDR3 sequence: CASTLGWDSSYPEAFF. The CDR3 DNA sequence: TGTGCCAGTACCCTGGGATGGGACAGTTCATACCCTGAAGCTTTCTTT.

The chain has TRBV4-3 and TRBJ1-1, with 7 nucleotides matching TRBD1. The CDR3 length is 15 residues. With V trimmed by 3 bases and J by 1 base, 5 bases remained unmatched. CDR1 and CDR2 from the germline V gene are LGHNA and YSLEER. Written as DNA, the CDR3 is TGCGCCAGCAGCCAGACGACAGGGAAGAACACTGAAGCTTTCTTT. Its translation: CASSQTTGKNTEAFF.

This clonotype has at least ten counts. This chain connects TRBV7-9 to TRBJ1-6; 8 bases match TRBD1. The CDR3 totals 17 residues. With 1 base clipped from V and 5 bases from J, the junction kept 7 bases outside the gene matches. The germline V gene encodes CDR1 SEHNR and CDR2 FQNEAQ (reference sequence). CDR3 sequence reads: CASSLERTGRDNSPLHF. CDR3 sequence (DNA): TGTGCCAGCAGCTTAGAACGGACAGGGCGGGATAATTCACCCCTCCACTTT.

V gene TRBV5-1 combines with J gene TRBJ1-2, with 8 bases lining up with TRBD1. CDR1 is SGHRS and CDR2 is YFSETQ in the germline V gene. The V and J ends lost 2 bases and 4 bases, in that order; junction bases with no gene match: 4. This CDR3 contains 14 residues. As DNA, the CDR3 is TGCGCCAGCAGCTTACGTGGACAGGGCTATGGCTACACCTTC. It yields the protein CASSLRGQGYGYTF. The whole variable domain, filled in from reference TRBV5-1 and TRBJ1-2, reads KAGVTQTPRYLIKTRGQQVTLSCSPISGHRSVSWYQQTPGQGLQFLFEYFSETQRNKGNFPGRFSGRQFSNSRSEMNVSTLELGDSALYLCASSLRGQGYGYTFGSGTRLTVV.

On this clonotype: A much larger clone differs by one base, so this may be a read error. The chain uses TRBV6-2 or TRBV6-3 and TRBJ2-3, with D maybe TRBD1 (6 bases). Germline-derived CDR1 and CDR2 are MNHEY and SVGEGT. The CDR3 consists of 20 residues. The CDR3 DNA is TGTGCCAGCGGTTACCGGCGTCCCCCCCGAATGGACAGCAGCACAGATACGCAGTATTTT. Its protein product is CASGYRRPPRMDSSTDTQYF.

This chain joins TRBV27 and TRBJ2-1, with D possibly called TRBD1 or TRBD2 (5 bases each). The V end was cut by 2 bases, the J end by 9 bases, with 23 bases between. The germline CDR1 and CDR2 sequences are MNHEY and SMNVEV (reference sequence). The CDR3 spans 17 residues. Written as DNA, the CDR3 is TGTGCCAGCAGTTTAGGGACCTCACTGCCAATAGCCGGTGAGCAGTTCTTC. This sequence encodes CASSLGTSLPIAGEQFF.

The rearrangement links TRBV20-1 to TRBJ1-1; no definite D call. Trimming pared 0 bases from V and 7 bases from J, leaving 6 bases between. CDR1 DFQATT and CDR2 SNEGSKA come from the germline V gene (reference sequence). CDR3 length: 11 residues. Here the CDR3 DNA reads TGCAGTGCTAGAGAGGCGGGTGAAGCTTTCTTT. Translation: CSAREAGEAFF.

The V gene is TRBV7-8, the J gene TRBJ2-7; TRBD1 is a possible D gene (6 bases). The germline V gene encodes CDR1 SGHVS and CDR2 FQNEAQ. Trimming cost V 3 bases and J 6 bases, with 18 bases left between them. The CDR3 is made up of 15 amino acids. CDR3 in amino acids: CASSFRDIGTREQYF. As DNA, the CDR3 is TGTGCCAGCAGCTTCCGGGACATCGGGACGCGCGAGCAGTACTTC.

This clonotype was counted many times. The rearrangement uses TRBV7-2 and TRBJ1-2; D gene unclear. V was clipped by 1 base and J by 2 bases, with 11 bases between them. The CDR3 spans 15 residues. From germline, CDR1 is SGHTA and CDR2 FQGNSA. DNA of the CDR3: TGTGCCAGCAGCTTAGTTGAGTCAGTAAACTATGGCTACACCTTC. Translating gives CASSLVESVNYGYTF.

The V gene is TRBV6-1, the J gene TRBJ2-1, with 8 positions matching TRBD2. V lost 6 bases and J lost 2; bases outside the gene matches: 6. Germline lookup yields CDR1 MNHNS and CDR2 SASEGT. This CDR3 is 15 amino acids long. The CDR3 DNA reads TGTGCCAGCAGGCTTACTAGCGGAGCCTACAATGAGCAGTTCTTC. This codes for CASRLTSGAYNEQFF.

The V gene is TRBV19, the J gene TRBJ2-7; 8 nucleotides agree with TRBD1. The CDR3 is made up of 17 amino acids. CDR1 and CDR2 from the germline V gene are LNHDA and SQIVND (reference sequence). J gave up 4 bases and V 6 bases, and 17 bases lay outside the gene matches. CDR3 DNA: TGTGCCAGTAGGAGCGCCGGATCCGGACAGGGAAATTACGAGCAGTACTTC. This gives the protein CASRSAGSGQGNYEQYF.